This T cell receptor (beta chain) was sequenced for a study of Graves' ophthalmopathy and Graves' hyperthyroidism. Regarding the study as a whole: Most thyroid clonotypes with frequency above 0.001 were detected in blood too.

Enrollment excluded any patients with other autoimmune diseases, uncontrolled infections, pregnancy or lactation. The diagnosis combined clinical symptoms, thyroxine, TRAb, thyroid ultrasound and orbital computed tomography scans. What supplied the PBMCs was 7.5 to 10 ml of fresh peripheral blood. V was shortened by 8 bases and J by 6 bases, with 20 bases between the two germline ends. The germline CDR1 and CDR2 sequences are LGHDT and YNNKEL (reference sequence). This CDR3 region has 15 residues. This clonotype was seen at least ten times. Its antigen is unidentified. Beta-chain TCR CDR3 regions were amplified from RNA transcripts. First-round RT-PCR employed HTBI primers, with a second-round multiplex PCR after it. TCRdb used MiXCR to reprocess the multiplex PCR reads, holding one entry per CDR3 protein. The table lists about 220,000 distinct CDR3 sequences, 20% to 25% of them singletons.

This receptor was obtained from a woman between 45 and 60 years old with Graves' ophthalmopathy. The rearrangement joins TRBV3-1 to TRBJ2-4; weak D call: TRBD1 (5 bases). Sample: peripheral blood. The CDR3 DNA follows: TGTGCCAGCCAACAGGCCGAAACTCGCGTAAACATTCAGTACTTC. Translating gives CASQQAETRVNIQYF.